The 10 T cell receptor beta chains below all came from one sample that was sequenced in a study of blood T cell repertoires in COVID-19. Repertoires were generated with immunoSEQ multiplex PCR, while TCRdb's copy carries only in-frame clones and drops some. The sample holds approximately 140,000 clones, 86% seen once. The sample was peripheral blood. The receptors originated from a woman in her sixties or seventies with acute or convalescent COVID-19.

The chain links TRBV5-8 to TRBJ1-5, with a possible D match to TRBD1 (5 bases). V lost 1 base, J lost 0 bases, and 8 bases lay in between. The germline V gene has CDR1 SGHTS and CDR2 YDEGEE. There are 15 residues in the CDR3. The CDR3 here is CASSLTGYSNQPQHF. In nucleotides, the CDR3 is TGTGCCAGCAGCTTGACAGGTTATAGCAATCAGCCCCAGCATTTT.

J is TRBJ1-3 and V is TRBV2, with a tentative D call TRBD1 (6 bases). CDR3 length: 12 amino acids. V lost 9 bases, J lost 3 bases, and 9 bases lay in between. Per the germline V gene, CDR1 is SNHLY and CDR2 is FYNNEI. This chain's CDR3 is CARQGVGNTIYF. The CDR3 DNA sequence: TGTGCCAGACAGGGTGTTGGAAACACCATATATTTT.

This clone was counted between two and nine times. V is TRBV6-5 and J is TRBJ1-2; possibly TRBD1 for D (6 bases). CDR1 is MNHEY, CDR2 SVGAGI, per germline. V was pared by 7 bases and J by 4 bases, with 16 bases between. The CDR3 totals 14 residues. CDR3 region: CASTNPGGLYGYTF. For the CDR3, the DNA is TGTGCCAGCACTAACCCCGGGGGGCTCTATGGCTACACCTTC.

Points on this clone: This same CDR3 is encoded by further DNA sequences in the sample. The chain uses TRBV20-1 and TRBJ2-7; D unclear. The CDR3 has 11 residues. Trimming stripped 3 bases from V and 5 bases from J, with 8 bases between. CDR1 is DFQATT and CDR2 is SNEGSKA in the germline V gene (reference sequence). CDR3 residues: CSARSGHEQYF. The CDR3 DNA sequence: TGCAGTGCTAGGTCGGGTCACGAGCAGTACTTC.

In its sample, this clone was seen once. This rearrangement joins TRBV24-1 to TRBJ2-3; 10 positions match TRBD2. CDR3 size: 18 residues. The junction had 5 bases not matched to a gene; V was cut back by 0 bases and J by 0 bases. Germline assignment: CDR1 KGHDR and CDR2 SFDVKD. The CDR3: CATSDLTSGASSTDTQYF. The CDR3 DNA follows: TGTGCCACCAGTGATTTGACTAGCGGGGCATCGAGCACAGATACGCAGTATTTT.

The CDR3 sequence: CASSFGSKNTEAFF. CDR3 bases: TGTGCCAGCAGCTTCGGGTCAAAGAACACTGAAGCTTTCTTT. V usage is TRBV7-8 and J usage is TRBJ1-1, with no clear D. Germline V gene sequence: CDR1 SGHVS, CDR2 FQNEAQ. The ends were cut back, 3 bases at V and 1 base at J, with 9 bases in the middle. The CDR3 extends over 14 amino acids.

CDR3: CASSLVGRGANEQFF. DNA of the CDR3: TGTGCCAGCAGCTTGGTCGGACGGGGGGCCAATGAGCAGTTCTTC. This chain links TRBV5-4 with TRBJ2-1; D might be TRBD2 (7 bases). V lost 0 bases, J lost 6 bases, and 13 bases lay in between. Germline CDR1 SGHNT, CDR2 YYREEE (reference sequence). This CDR3 spans 15 amino acids.

This sequence joins TRBV6-6 and TRBJ1-2, with TRBD1 matching over 9 bases. With 4 bases clipped from V and 6 bases from J, the junction kept 6 bases outside the gene matches. This CDR3 has 14 amino acids. Germline CDR1 MNHNY, CDR2 SVGAGI (reference sequence). This CDR3 reads CASSFGQGTDGYTF. The DNA of the CDR3 is TGTGCCAGCAGTTTCGGACAGGGGACGGATGGCTACACCTTC.

This sequence joins TRBV21-1 and TRBJ2-3; the table's D call, TRBD1, was not checked against the DNA. TRBV21-1 is termed a pseudogene. The CDR3 loop spans 14 amino acids. The CDR3 region is CASNVRQGTDTQYF. In DNA, the CDR3 is TGTGCCAGCAACGTAAGACAGGGTACAGATACGCAGTATTTT.

The chain combines TRBV2 with TRBJ2-1; tentatively, D is TRBD2 (6 bases). This CDR3 is built from 12 residues. Germline values: CDR1 SNHLY, CDR2 FYNNEI. V lost 10 bases and J lost 5, with 12 bases in between. The CDR3 loop is CAIGEANNEQFF. CDR3 DNA: TGTGCCATAGGGGAGGCTAACAATGAGCAGTTCTTC. Using reference TRBV2 and TRBJ2-1 for the parts outside the CDR3, the full variable domain is EPEVTQTPSHQVTQMGQEVILRCVPISNHLYFYWYRQILGQKVEFLVSFYNNEISEKSEIFDDQFSVERPDGSNFTLKIRSTKLEDSAMYFCAIGEANNEQFFGPGTRLTVL.